The 7 T cell receptor beta chains below were found in one sample sequenced in a study of CD8 T cells in ankylosing spondylitis. The study, taken as a whole, reports: Characteristic of ankylosing spondylitis blood, it appeared, was a TCR beta motif comprising eight highly homologous variants.

TCRdb processed the 5' RACE reads anew with MiXCR; each CDR3 protein has one entry. The profile shows roughly 700,000 distinct CDR3 sequences, over 15% of them singletons. For these receptors, no antigen is known. The source material was blood, either unsorted or a sorted T cell fraction (not recorded which). Every receptor here comes from a male donor with ankylosing spondylitis.

This clonotype showed up just a few times. The chain is built from TRBV29-1 and TRBJ2-7, with a weak D call TRBD2 (6 bases). Germline loops: CDR1 SQVTM, CDR2 ANQGSEA. V was pared by 6 bases and J by 5 bases, with 17 bases between. The CDR3 is 13 amino acids. In DNA form, the CDR3 reads TGCAGCGTCCCCGTAGAGGGAGGCCACGAGCAGTACTTC. Protein product: CSVPVEGGHEQYF.

This clonotype occurred many times. The rearrangement uses TRBV5-1 and TRBJ2-3; D is perhaps TRBD2 (5 bases). Germline V gene sequence: CDR1 SGHRS, CDR2 YFSETQ. This CDR3 spans 13 amino acids. V was clipped by 4 bases and J by 2 bases, with 8 bases between them. CDR3 in DNA: TGCGCCAGCAGCGGTGGACTCACAGATACGCAGTATTTT. It translates to CASSGGLTDTQYF.

This clonotype was picked up a small number of times. The chain uses TRBV7-2 and TRBJ2-7; tentative D call: TRBD2 (6 bases). Germline V gives CDR1 SGHTA, CDR2 FQGNSA. Trimming removed 5 bases at V and 2 bases at J, with 13 bases between. The CDR3 spans 14 residues. CDR3 DNA sequence: TGTGCCAGCAGCCGGACTATCTTCCCCTACGAGCAGTACTTC. Translated: CASSRTIFPYEQYF.

This clonotype appeared a few times. The rearrangement links TRBV29-1 to TRBJ1-5; D is perhaps TRBD1 (5 bases). Trimming pared 6 bases from V and 0 bases from J, leaving 12 bases between. The CDR3 totals 14 residues. The germline gives CDR1 SQVTM, CDR2 ANQGSEA. The CDR3 spells CSVGGGDSNQPQHF. CDR3 bases: TGCAGCGTCGGGGGAGGGGATAGCAATCAGCCCCAGCATTTT. Looking up the rest from reference TRBV29-1 and TRBJ1-5 gives the full variable domain: SAVISQKPSRDICQRGTSLTIQCQVDSQVTMMFWYRQQPGQSLTLIATANQGSEATYESGFVIDKFPISRPNLTFSTLTVSNMSPEDSSIYLCSVGGGDSNQPQHFGDGTRLSIL.

Only a few counts were recorded for this clonotype. J is TRBJ1-2 and V is TRBV4-1; no clear D gene. The CDR3 totals 14 residues. CDR1 and CDR2 from the germline V gene are MGHRA and YSYEKL. V lost 0 bases to trimming and J lost 1 base, with 6 bases between them. The CDR3 nucleotides are TGCGCCAGCAGCCAAGATCCGGATAACTATGGCTACACCTTC. Residues: CASSQDPDNYGYTF.

The rearrangement uses TRBV4-1 and TRBJ1-6, with 7 bases matching TRBD1. The CDR3 covers 15 residues. The germline V gene encodes CDR1 MGHRA and CDR2 YSYEKL. J gave up 7 bases and V 2 bases, and 5 bases lay outside the gene matches. CDR3 sequence: CASSQLQGPNSPLHF. Written as DNA, the CDR3 is TGCGCCAGCAGCCAACTACAGGGGCCGAATTCACCCCTCCACTTT.

This chain uses TRBV3-1 with TRBJ1-5; no firm D call. This CDR3 is built from 16 residues. Germline V gene data show CDR1 as LGHDT and CDR2 as YNNKEL (reference sequence). Trimming took off 1 base at V and 0 bases at J, with 10 bases between the two ends. The CDR3 region is CASSQGSSYSNQPQHF. The CDR3 DNA reads TGTGCCAGCAGCCAAGGTTCCAGTTATAGCAATCAGCCCCAGCATTTT. The full variable domain, its missing parts supplied by reference TRBV3-1 and TRBJ1-5, is DTAVSQTPKYLVTQMGNDKSIKCEQNLGHDTMYWYKQDSKKFLKIMFSYNNKELIINETVPNRFSPKSPDKAHLNLHINSLELGDSAVYFCASSQGSSYSNQPQHFGDGTRLSIL.